Sequencing of this TCR beta chain was carried out in a study of regulatory T cells in long-lasting Graves disease. Construction of the TCR beta libraries employed iRepertoire HTBI primers in conjunction with Arm-PCR of CDR3 regions. TCRdb processed the multiplex PCR reads anew with MiXCR; each CDR3 protein has one entry. The data hold approximately 400,000 distinct CDR3 sequences, with roughly a sixth observed a single time. This clonotype has at least ten counts. The time point is: newly diagnosed GD, antithyroid drugs for less than 3 months. Extracted RNA from PBMCs served as the source of the TCR library. Trimming removed 7 bases from V and 7 bases from J; junction bases left unmatched: 5. Germline-derived CDR1 and CDR2 are MNHNS and SASEGT. The CDR3 has 14 amino acids.

This sample comprised peripheral blood mononuclear cells (PBMCs), obtained at new diagnosis, from a patient treated with antithyroid drugs. This chain connects TRBV6-1 to TRBJ2-1, with 12 bases aligning to TRBD2. This clonotype was sampled from a female donor with Graves disease. In DNA form, the CDR3 reads TGTGCCAGCACAAAAGGACTAGCGGGGAATGAGCAGTTCTTC. It specifies CASTKGLAGNEQFF.